The table lists the clone carrying this T cell receptor (beta chain) with a count of one. The repertoire was sequenced with immunoSEQ multiplex PCR; TCRdb's copy has only in-frame clones and lacks some. Found here are 150,000 to 200,000 clones, about three quarters of them singletons; the top ten hold under 3.5%. The data were obtained in a study of blood T cell repertoires in COVID-19. As for the study in general: Nucleic acid was either cDNA or gDNA, and it came from T cells, B-cell-depleted T cells, or PBMCs.

Sequencing was carried out using peripheral blood. The source is a woman of 80 years or more with active or convalescent COVID-19.

CDR3 sequence (DNA): TGCGCCAGCAGCCAAGAAGGTGGAGGGGGCACAGATACGCAGTATTTT. Residues: CASSQEGGGGTDTQYF. V is TRBV4-1 and J is TRBJ2-3; D might be TRBD2 (6 bases). The V gene's germline CDR1 is MGHRA and CDR2 YSYEKL. V was pared by 0 bases and J by 1 base, with 11 bases between. The length of the CDR3 is 16 residues.